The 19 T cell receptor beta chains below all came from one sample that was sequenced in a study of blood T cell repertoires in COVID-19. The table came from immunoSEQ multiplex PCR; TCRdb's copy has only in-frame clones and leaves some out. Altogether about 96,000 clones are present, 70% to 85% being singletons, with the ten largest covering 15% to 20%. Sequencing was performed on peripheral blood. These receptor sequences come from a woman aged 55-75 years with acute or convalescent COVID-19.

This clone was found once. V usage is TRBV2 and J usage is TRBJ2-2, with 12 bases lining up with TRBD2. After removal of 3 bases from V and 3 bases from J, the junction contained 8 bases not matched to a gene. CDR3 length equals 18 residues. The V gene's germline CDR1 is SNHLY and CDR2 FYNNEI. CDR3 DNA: TGTGCCAGCAGTGACGGGCTAGCGGGGGGGCCGGACACCGGGGAGCTGTTTTTT. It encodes CASSDGLAGGPDTGELFF.

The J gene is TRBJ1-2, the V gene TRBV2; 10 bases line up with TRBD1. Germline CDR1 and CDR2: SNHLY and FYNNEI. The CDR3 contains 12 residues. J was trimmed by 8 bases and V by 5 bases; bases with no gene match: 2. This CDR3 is CASSWTGGGYTF. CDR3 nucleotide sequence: TGTGCCAGCAGTTGGACAGGGGGAGGCTACACCTTC. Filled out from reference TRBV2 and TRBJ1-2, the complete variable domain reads EPEVTQTPSHQVTQMGQEVILRCVPISNHLYFYWYRQILGQKVEFLVSFYNNEISEKSEIFDDQFSVERPDGSNFTLKIRSTKLEDSAMYFCASSWTGGGYTFGSGTRLTVV.

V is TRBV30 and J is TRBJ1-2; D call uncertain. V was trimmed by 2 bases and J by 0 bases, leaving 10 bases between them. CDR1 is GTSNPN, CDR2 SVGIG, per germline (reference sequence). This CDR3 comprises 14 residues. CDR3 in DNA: TGTGCCTGGAGTTTACAGCCAACTAACTATGGCTACACCTTC. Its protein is CAWSLQPTNYGYTF.

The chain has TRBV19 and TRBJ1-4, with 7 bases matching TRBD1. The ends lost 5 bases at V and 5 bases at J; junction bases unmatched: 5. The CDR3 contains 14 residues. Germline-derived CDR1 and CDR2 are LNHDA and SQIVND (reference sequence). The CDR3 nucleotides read TGTGCCAGTAGTGCGGGACAGAGAAATGAAAAACTGTTTTTT. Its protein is CASSAGQRNEKLFF.

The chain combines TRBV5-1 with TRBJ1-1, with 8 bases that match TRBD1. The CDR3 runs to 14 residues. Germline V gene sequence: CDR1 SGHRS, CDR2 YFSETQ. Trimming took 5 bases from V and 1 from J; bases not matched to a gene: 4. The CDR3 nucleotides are TGCGCCAGCAGAATCGGACAGGGGAACACTGAAGCTTTCTTT. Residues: CASRIGQGNTEAFF.

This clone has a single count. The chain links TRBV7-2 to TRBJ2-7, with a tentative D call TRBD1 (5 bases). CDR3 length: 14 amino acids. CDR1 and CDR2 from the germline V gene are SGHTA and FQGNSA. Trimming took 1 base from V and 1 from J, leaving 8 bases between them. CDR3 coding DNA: TGTGCCAGCAGCTTAGGTCCAGGGTCCTACGAGCAGTACTTC. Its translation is CASSLGPGSYEQYF.

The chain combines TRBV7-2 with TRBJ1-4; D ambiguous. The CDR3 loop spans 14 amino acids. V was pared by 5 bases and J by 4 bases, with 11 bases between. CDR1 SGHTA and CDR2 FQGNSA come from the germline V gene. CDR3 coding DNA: TGTGCCAGCAGCCTCGGGAGGAATAATGAAAAACTGTTTTTT. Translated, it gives CASSLGRNNEKLFF.

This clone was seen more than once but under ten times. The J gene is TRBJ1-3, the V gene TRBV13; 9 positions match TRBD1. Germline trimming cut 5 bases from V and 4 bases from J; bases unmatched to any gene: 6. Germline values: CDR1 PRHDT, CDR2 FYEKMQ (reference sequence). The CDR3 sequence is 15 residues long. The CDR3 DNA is TGTGCCAGCAGCCGAACAGGGGGCGCCGGAAACACCATATATTTT. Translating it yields CASSRTGGAGNTIYF.

CDR3 in amino acids: CASSYRGQGNTEAFF. The CDR3 DNA sequence: TGTGCCAGCAGTTACCGTGGACAGGGCAACACTGAAGCTTTCTTT. This chain links TRBV6-2 or TRBV6-3 with TRBJ1-1; 8 positions match TRBD1. Germline CDR1 MNHEY, CDR2 SVGEGT. J was trimmed by 2 bases and V by 2 bases; bases with no gene match: 4. The CDR3 extends over 15 amino acids.

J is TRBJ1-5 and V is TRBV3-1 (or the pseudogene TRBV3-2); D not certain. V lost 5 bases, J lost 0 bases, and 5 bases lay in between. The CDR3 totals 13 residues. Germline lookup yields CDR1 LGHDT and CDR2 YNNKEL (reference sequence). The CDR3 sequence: CASSINSNQPQHF. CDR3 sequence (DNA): TGTGCCAGCAGCATCAATAGCAATCAGCCCCAGCATTTT.

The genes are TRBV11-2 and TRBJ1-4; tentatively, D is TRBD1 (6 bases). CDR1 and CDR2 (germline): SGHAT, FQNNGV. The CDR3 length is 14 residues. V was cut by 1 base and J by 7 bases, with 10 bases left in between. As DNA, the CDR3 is TGTGCCAGCAGCTTAGTAGGGGGAATTGAAAAACTGTTTTTT. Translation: CASSLVGGIEKLFF.

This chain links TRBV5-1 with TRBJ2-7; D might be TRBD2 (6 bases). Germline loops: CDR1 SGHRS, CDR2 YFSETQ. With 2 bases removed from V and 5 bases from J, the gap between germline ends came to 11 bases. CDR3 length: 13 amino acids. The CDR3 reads CASSFGGLNEQYF. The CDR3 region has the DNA TGCGCCAGCAGCTTCGGGGGACTCAACGAGCAGTACTTC.

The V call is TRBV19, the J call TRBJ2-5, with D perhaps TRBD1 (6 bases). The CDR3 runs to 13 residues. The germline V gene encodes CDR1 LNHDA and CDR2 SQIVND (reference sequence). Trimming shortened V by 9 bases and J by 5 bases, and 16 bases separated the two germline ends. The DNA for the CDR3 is TGTGCCAGCCGATACCAGGGGACGGAGACCCAGTACTTC. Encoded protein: CASRYQGTETQYF.

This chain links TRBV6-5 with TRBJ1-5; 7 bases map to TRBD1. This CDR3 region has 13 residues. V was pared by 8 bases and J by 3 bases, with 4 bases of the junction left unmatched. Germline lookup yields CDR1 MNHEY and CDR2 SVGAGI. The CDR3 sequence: CASRDSHNQPQHF. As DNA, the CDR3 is TGTGCCAGCCGGGACAGTCACAATCAGCCCCAGCATTTT.

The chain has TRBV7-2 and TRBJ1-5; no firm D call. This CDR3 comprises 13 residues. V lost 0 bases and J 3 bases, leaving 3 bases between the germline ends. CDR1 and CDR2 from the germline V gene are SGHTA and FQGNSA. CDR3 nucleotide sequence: TGTGCCAGCAGCTTAGCTTACAATCAGCCCCAGCATTTT. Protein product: CASSLAYNQPQHF. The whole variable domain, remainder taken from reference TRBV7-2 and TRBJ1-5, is GAGVSQSPSNKVTEKGKDVELRCDPISGHTALYWYRQSLGQGLEFLIYFQGNSAPDKSGLPSDRFSAERTGGSVSTLTIQRTQQEDSAVYLCASSLAYNQPQHFGDGTRLSIL.

CDR3 sequence reads: CASSYQGRRGYTF. CDR3 in DNA: TGTGCCAGCAGCTACCAGGGGCGTCGTGGCTACACCTTC. The rearrangement uses TRBV6-5 and TRBJ1-2; D is perhaps TRBD1 (6 bases). The germline V gene has CDR1 MNHEY and CDR2 SVGAGI. Trimming shortened V by 6 bases and J by 7 bases, and 15 bases separated the two germline ends. The CDR3 has 13 residues.

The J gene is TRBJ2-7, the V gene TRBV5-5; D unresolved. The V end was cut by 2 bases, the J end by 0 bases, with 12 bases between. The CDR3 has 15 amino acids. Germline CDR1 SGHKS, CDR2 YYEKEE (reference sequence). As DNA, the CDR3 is TGTGCCAGCAGCTTTGGGCAGGCAACCTCCTACGAGCAGTACTTC. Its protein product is CASSFGQATSYEQYF.

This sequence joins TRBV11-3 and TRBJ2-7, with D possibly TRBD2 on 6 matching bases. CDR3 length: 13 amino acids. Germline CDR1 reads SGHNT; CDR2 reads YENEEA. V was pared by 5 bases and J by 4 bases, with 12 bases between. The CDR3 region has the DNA TGTGCCAGCAGCGGGGGGTCTTGGTACGAGCAGTACTTC. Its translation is CASSGGSWYEQYF.

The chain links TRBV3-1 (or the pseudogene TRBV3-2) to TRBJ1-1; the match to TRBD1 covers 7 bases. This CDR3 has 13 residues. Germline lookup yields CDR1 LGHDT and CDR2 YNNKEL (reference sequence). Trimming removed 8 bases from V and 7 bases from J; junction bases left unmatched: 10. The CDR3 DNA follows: TGTGCCAGCCGTAATGAAGGGGGCAGTGAAGCTTTCTTT. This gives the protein CASRNEGGSEAFF.